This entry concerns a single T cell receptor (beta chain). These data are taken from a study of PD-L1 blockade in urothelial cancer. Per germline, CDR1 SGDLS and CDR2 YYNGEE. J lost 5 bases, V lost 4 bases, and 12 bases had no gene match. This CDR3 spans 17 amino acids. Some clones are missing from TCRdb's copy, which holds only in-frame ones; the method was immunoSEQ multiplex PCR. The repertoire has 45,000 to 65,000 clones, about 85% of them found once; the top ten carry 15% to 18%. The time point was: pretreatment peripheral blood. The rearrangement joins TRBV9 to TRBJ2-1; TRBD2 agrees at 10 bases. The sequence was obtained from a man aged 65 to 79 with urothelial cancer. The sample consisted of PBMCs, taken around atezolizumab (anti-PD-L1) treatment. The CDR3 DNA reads TGTGCCAGCAGCCCAGGGGGGGCAGCGGGAGGGGACAATGAGCAGTTCTTC. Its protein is CASSPGGAAGGDNEQFF.